Shown below are 17 T cell receptor beta chains from a single sample sequenced in a study of shared clonotypes between healthy human individuals. Here immunoSEQ multiplex PCR was the method, and the copy in TCRdb shows in-frame clones only, minus some. The repertoire holds roughly 1,100,000 clones, with around 74% as singletons. Sequences were obtained from memory CD4+ T cells sorted from blood. This sample's subset: CD45RA-negative fraction. The receptors originated from a man younger than 35 in good health.

The chain recombines TRBV7-9 with TRBJ1-3; D is uncertain. The germline gives CDR1 SEHNR, CDR2 FQNEAQ (reference sequence). The CDR3 totals 12 residues. Trimming took 5 bases from V and 8 from J, leaving 10 bases between them. This CDR3 reads CASSQNRDTIYF. For the CDR3, the DNA is TGTGCCAGCAGCCAGAACCGAGACACCATATATTTT. Drawing the rest from reference TRBV7-9 and TRBJ1-3, the complete variable domain is DTGVSQNPRHKITKRGQNVTFRCDPISEHNRLYWYRQTLGQGPEFLTYFQNEAQLEKSRLLSDRFSAERPKGSFSTLEIQRTEQGDSAMYLCASSQNRDTIYFGEGSWLTVV.

The chain employs TRBV9 and TRBJ2-5, with D possibly matching TRBD2 (6 bases). In germline, CDR1 is SGDLS, CDR2 YYNGEE. This CDR3 is built from 16 residues. The ends were cut back, 4 bases at V and 4 bases at J, with 20 bases in the middle. The CDR3 bases are TGTGCCAGCAGCCCCCGGTTAGTAGGAGGGGCAGAGACCCAGTACTTC. Encoded protein: CASSPRLVGGAETQYF.

This chain uses TRBV7-2 with TRBJ2-1; D is undetermined. The CDR3 runs to 11 residues. Germline CDR1 reads SGHTA; CDR2 reads FQGNSA. The ends were cut back, 10 bases at V and 2 bases at J, with 6 bases in the middle. The DNA of the CDR3 is TGTGCCATCAGGCCCTACAATGAGCAGTTCTTC. Translated: CAIRPYNEQFF.

The CDR3 nucleotides are TGTGCCAGCAGCTTACAGGGGGCATTTCAAGAAAAACTGTTTTTT. Translating gives CASSLQGAFQEKLFF. The rearrangement joins TRBV5-8 to TRBJ1-4, with TRBD1 identical over 9 bases. The germline V gene encodes CDR1 SGHTS and CDR2 YDEGEE. The V segment lost 2 bases and the J segment 8 bases; nucleotides outside the gene matches: 7. The CDR3 contains 15 residues.

As concerns this clone: This likely stems from a read error, as it lies one base from a far larger clone. Other DNA sequences in this specimen translate into the identical CDR3. The rearrangement uses TRBV5-1 and TRBJ2-2, with TRBD1 matching 7 bases. The CDR3 extends over 15 amino acids. Germline values: CDR1 SGHRS, CDR2 YFSETQ. V shed 4 bases and J 0 bases; nucleotides not matched to a gene: 3. CDR3 sequence (DNA): TGCGCCAGCAGCCCCGGGACAGCGAACACCGGGGAGCTGTTTTTT. Amino acids: CASSPGTANTGELFF.

The rearrangement links TRBV7-9 to TRBJ2-1, with D unresolved. Trimming took off 5 bases at V and 14 bases at J, with 22 bases between the two ends. CDR1 and CDR2 from the germline V gene are SEHNR and FQNEAQ (reference sequence). The CDR3 has 14 amino acids. CDR3: CASSTETGPNLEFF. As DNA, the CDR3 is TGTGCCAGCAGCACGGAGACTGGACCAAACCTAGAGTTCTTC.

The chain carries TRBV19 and TRBJ1-6, with TRBD1 identical over 7 bases. The germline V gene has CDR1 LNHDA and CDR2 SQIVND (reference sequence). This CDR3 is built from 14 residues. The ends lost 5 bases at V and 8 bases at J; junction bases unmatched: 6. The CDR3, as DNA: TGTGCCAGTAGTGGAGGGACAGCCTATTCACCCCTCCACTTT. It is translated as CASSGGTAYSPLHF.

This clone was seen only once. This chain uses TRBV11-2 with TRBJ1-1; perhaps TRBD1 as D (5 bases). The V end lost 1 base, the J end lost 10 bases, and 13 bases lay between the germline ends. This CDR3 has 13 amino acids. Germline CDR1 reads SGHAT; CDR2 reads FQNNGV. The CDR3 is CASSLVSGRGAFF. For the CDR3, the DNA is TGTGCCAGCAGCTTAGTCTCGGGGCGCGGAGCTTTCTTT.

The J gene is TRBJ1-2, the V gene TRBV6-5; the match to TRBD1 covers 10 bases. Germline CDR1 reads MNHEY; CDR2 reads SVGAGI. This CDR3 spans 16 amino acids. The V and J ends lost 3 bases and 8 bases, in that order; junction bases with no gene match: 12. The CDR3 region has the DNA TGTGCCAGCAGTTATTCCCCCGGGACAGGGGATCGGGGCTACACCTTC. This translates into CASSYSPGTGDRGYTF.

The J gene is TRBJ2-3, the V gene TRBV5-1; 10 nucleotides match TRBD1. CDR1 is SGHRS and CDR2 is YFSETQ in the germline V gene. The CDR3 length is 16 residues. V was clipped by 2 bases and J by 2 bases; unmatched bases: 5. The CDR3 DNA is TGCGCCAGCAGCTTACGGACAGGGGGAATCACAGATACGCAGTATTTT. It yields the protein CASSLRTGGITDTQYF.

This clone has just one count. This chain uses TRBV10-3 with TRBJ2-5, with 8 positions matching TRBD2. The CDR3 is 14 amino acids. V lost 8 bases to trimming and J lost 0 bases; unmatched junction nucleotides: 5. Germline CDR1 is ENHRY and CDR2 is SYGVKD. CDR3 bases: TGTGCCATCGCAGGCGGGAGGTACCAAGAGACCCAGTACTTC. Amino acids: CAIAGGRYQETQYF.

The V gene is TRBV12-5, the J gene TRBJ1-6, with no clear D. CDR3 size: 14 residues. From germline, CDR1 is LGHNT and CDR2 FRNRAP. Trimming stripped 3 bases from V and 3 bases from J, with 6 bases between. CDR3 amino acids: CASGFHVYNSPLHF. The CDR3 DNA follows: TGTGCTAGTGGTTTCCACGTCTATAATTCACCCCTCCACTTT.

This clone was seen only once. V and J are TRBV30 and TRBJ2-5; 11 positions match TRBD2. The J call is in doubt because the DNA end fits TRBJ2-7 better. Looked up from germline, CDR1 is GTSNPN and CDR2 is SVGIG (reference sequence). CDR3 length: 14 residues. For the CDR3, the DNA is TGTGCCTGGGCAACGGGACTAGCGGACACCGAGCAGTACTTC. Residues: CAWATGLADTEQYF.

This sequence joins TRBV5-1 and TRBJ2-2; the D is unclear. V lost 3 bases and J 2 bases, leaving 11 bases between the germline ends. The CDR3 is made up of 15 amino acids. From germline, CDR1 is SGHRS and CDR2 YFSETQ. The CDR3: CASSSLDGNTGELFF. The CDR3 DNA reads TGCGCCAGCAGCTCATTGGACGGCAACACCGGGGAGCTGTTTTTT.

Worth noting for this clone: The junction departs from germline at one end; a sequencing error may be responsible. The chain is built from TRBV10-2 and TRBJ2-7; TRBD2 matches 12 bases. Germline-derived CDR1 and CDR2 are WSHSY and SAAADI. The CDR3 extends over 12 amino acids. CDR3 DNA: TGCGCCAGCAGTGAACTAGCGGGGGGAGTGGACTTC. It yields the protein CASSELAGGVDF.

The chain employs TRBV10-1 and TRBJ2-7, with a weak D call TRBD1 (6 bases). This CDR3 comprises 15 residues. Germline V CDR1 and CDR2: WNHNN, SYGVQD (reference sequence). V gave up 6 bases and J gave up 1 base, with 16 bases separating them. The CDR3 DNA follows: TGCGCCAGCAGCCAAGTCCGGGACATTTCCTACGAGCAGTACTTC. Protein sequence: CASSQVRDISYEQYF.

The CDR3 DNA sequence: TGTGCCAGCAGCTTAGGCCTTCGGCACCACACCTTC. It specifies CASSLGLRHHTF. The chain couples TRBV7-9 to TRBJ1-2; no definite D call. Trimming left V 1 base short and J 12 bases short, with 12 bases between. Germline values: CDR1 SEHNR, CDR2 FQNEAQ (reference sequence). CDR3 length: 12 amino acids.